This T cell receptor (beta chain) comes out of a study of STAT3 mutations in large granular lymphocyte leukemia. Notes on the study in general: After therapy, about 30% of the 18 patients switched clonotypes, all new clones STAT3 wild type. At least one immunodominant TCR beta clonotype appeared in every T-cell large granular lymphocyte leukemia patient. Persisting codominant clonotypes may have hidden a small pathogenic clone.

V dropped 4 bases and J dropped 4; count of bases not matched to a gene: 10. CDR1 and CDR2 (germline): SGHDT, YYEEEE. This CDR3 has 15 residues. A word on this clone: No antigen is known for it.

The assay was immunoSEQ multiplex PCR, and TCRdb's table has in-frame clones only and misses some. The sample contains approximately 31,000 clones, 75% to 90% of which appear only once. The clonotype comes from a man in his 60s with T-cell large granular lymphocyte leukemia. Some clones in this sample may be carry-over from other donors' samples. Sequencing used peripheral blood mononuclear cells. The chain couples TRBV5-6 to TRBJ1-2; TRBD1 agrees at 7 bases. CDR3 in amino acids: CASSQGRGRSYGYTF. The CDR3 coding sequence is TGTGCCAGCAGCCAGGGAAGGGGGCGCAGCTATGGCTACACCTTC. Based on the CDR3 plus reference TRBV5-6 and TRBJ1-2, the full variable domain is DAGVTQSPTHLIKTRGQQVTLRCSPKSGHDTVSWYQQALGQGPQFIFQYYEEEERQRGNFPDRFSGHQFPNYSSELNVNALLLGDSALYLCASSQGRGRSYGYTFGSGTRLTVV.